These 20 T cell receptor beta chains were sequenced from one sample in a study of blood T cell repertoires in COVID-19. Here immunoSEQ multiplex PCR was the method, and the copy in TCRdb shows in-frame clones only, minus some. This sample has 300,000 to 350,000 clones, with about nine tenths found just once. The sequencing input was peripheral blood. These TCRs come from a woman in her thirties with COVID-19, enrolled during active disease.

The rearrangement joins TRBV20-1 to TRBJ1-1; D not resolved. The CDR3 is 11 residues long. Germline CDR1 DFQATT, CDR2 SNEGSKA (reference sequence). V was cut by 2 bases and J by 5 bases, with 6 bases left in between. The CDR3, as DNA: TGCAGTGCTAGAACTTTGACTGAAGCTTTCTTT. Its protein product is CSARTLTEAFF.

The chain couples TRBV4-1 to TRBJ2-1, with D uncertain. V was cut by 1 base and J by 2 bases, with 9 bases left in between. The CDR3 runs to 15 residues. Per germline, CDR1 MGHRA and CDR2 YSYEKL. The CDR3 loop reads CASSQVWPTYNEQFF. In nucleotides, the CDR3 is TGCGCCAGCAGCCAAGTTTGGCCCACCTACAATGAGCAGTTCTTC.

The chain employs TRBV6-6 and TRBJ1-2; TRBD1 agrees at 7 bases. With 6 bases clipped from V and 3 bases from J, the junction kept 4 bases outside the gene matches. There are 13 residues in the CDR3. Germline V gives CDR1 MNHNY, CDR2 SVGAGI (reference sequence). CDR3 sequence reads: CASSSDRDYGYTF. The CDR3 DNA follows: TGTGCCAGCAGCTCTGACAGGGACTATGGCTACACCTTC.

V usage is TRBV3-1 (or the pseudogene TRBV3-2) and J usage is TRBJ2-7, with D tentatively TRBD2 (6 bases). V dropped 4 bases and J dropped 7 bases, with 20 bases sitting between them. The CDR3 totals 15 residues. CDR1 LGHDT and CDR2 YNNKEL come from the germline V gene (reference sequence). The CDR3 coding sequence is TGTGCCAGCAGCCTAGTCGGCGGGAAACTTGGGGAGCAGTACTTC. Encoded protein: CASSLVGGKLGEQYF.

This sequence joins TRBV28 and TRBJ1-4; the D gene is possibly TRBD1 (5 bases). Germline V gene lookup returns CDR1 MDHEN and CDR2 SYDVKM. This CDR3 contains 14 residues. V was pared by 7 bases and J by 5 bases, with 14 bases between. DNA for the CDR3: TGTGCCAGCAATCTAGGGGTCTCCAATGAAAAACTGTTTTTT. This gives the protein CASNLGVSNEKLFF. Supplemented by reference TRBV28 and TRBJ1-4, the full variable domain reads DVKVTQSSRYLVKRTGEKVFLECVQDMDHENMFWYRQDPGLGLRLIYFSYDVKMKEKGDIPEGYSVSREKKERFSLILESASTNQTSMYLCASNLGVSNEKLFFGSGTQLSVL.

This chain connects TRBV5-6 to TRBJ2-4; possibly TRBD2 for D (6 bases). Germline V CDR1 and CDR2: SGHDT, YYEEEE. The V end was cut by 0 bases, the J end by 8 bases, with 9 bases between. This CDR3 comprises 13 residues. The CDR3 DNA reads TGTGCCAGCAGCTTGGGACTAGGTGACATTCAGTACTTC. As protein: CASSLGLGDIQYF.

The J gene is TRBJ2-2, the V gene TRBV10-3; 11 bases align to TRBD2. CDR3 length equals 16 residues. Germline CDR1 ENHRY, CDR2 SYGVKD. With V trimmed by 3 bases and J by 6 bases, 6 bases remained unmatched. CDR3 protein: CAISDLSGRGAGELFF. The CDR3 nucleotides read TGTGCCATCAGTGACCTTAGCGGGAGGGGCGCCGGGGAGCTGTTTTTT.

V usage is TRBV19 and J usage is TRBJ1-3; no reliable D call. The CDR3 runs to 15 residues. Germline CDR1 is LNHDA and CDR2 is SQIVND (reference sequence). With 8 bases removed from V and 0 bases from J, the gap between germline ends came to 14 bases. The CDR3 DNA reads as TGTGCCAGTTTGGAACGGTGGAGCTCTGGAAACACCATATATTTT. This codes for CASLERWSSGNTIYF. Combining the CDR3 with reference TRBV19 and TRBJ1-3 gives the whole variable domain DGGITQSPKYLFRKEGQNVTLSCEQNLNHDAMYWYRQDPGQGLRLIYYSQIVNDFQKGDIAEGYSVSREKKESFPLTVTSAQKNPTAFYLCASLERWSSGNTIYFGEGSWLTVV.

The CDR3: CASSSRQGSGTDTQYF. Here the CDR3 DNA reads TGTGCCAGCAGCTCACGACAGGGTTCAGGCACAGATACGCAGTATTTT. The rearrangement links TRBV9 to TRBJ2-3, with TRBD1 identical over 7 bases. In germline, CDR1 is SGDLS, CDR2 YYNGEE. The ends lost 4 bases at V and 1 base at J; junction bases unmatched: 9. The CDR3 length is 16 residues.

V and J are TRBV5-1 and TRBJ2-1; 10 bases fit TRBD2. Germline-derived CDR1 and CDR2 are SGHRS and YFSETQ. Unmatched junction bases numbered 3, after V lost 4 bases and J lost 2 bases. This CDR3 spans 15 amino acids. The CDR3 DNA follows: TGCGCCAGCAGCCCGGGACTAGCGACCTACAATGAGCAGTTCTTC. Protein sequence: CASSPGLATYNEQFF. Full variable domain (rest looked up from reference TRBV5-1 and TRBJ2-1): KAGVTQTPRYLIKTRGQQVTLSCSPISGHRSVSWYQQTPGQGLQFLFEYFSETQRNKGNFPGRFSGRQFSNSRSEMNVSTLELGDSALYLCASSPGLATYNEQFFGPGTRLTVL.

There are a few counts of this clone. The J gene is TRBJ1-3, the V gene TRBV28; perhaps TRBD1 as D (5 bases). CDR3 length equals 14 residues. Trimming shortened V by 6 bases and J by 7 bases, and 16 bases separated the two germline ends. CDR1 and CDR2 (germline): MDHEN, SYDVKM. CDR3 nucleotide sequence: TGTGCCAGCAGGTCCCTCGGGGGTCGTAACACCATATATTTT. Encoded protein: CASRSLGGRNTIYF.

The rearrangement links TRBV7-2 to TRBJ1-6; D is possibly TRBD1 (6 bases). Germline CDR1 is SGHTA and CDR2 is FQGNSA. CDR3 size: 17 residues. Between the trimmed V and J ends, which lost 8 bases and 4 bases, there was a span of 21 bases. CDR3 DNA: TGTGCCAGCGCCCGACAGGTGGGGGATTCATATAATTCACCCCTCCACTTT. Its translation: CASARQVGDSYNSPLHF. The complete variable domain, with remaining parts taken from reference TRBV7-2 and TRBJ1-6, reads GAGVSQSPSNKVTEKGKDVELRCDPISGHTALYWYRQSLGQGLEFLIYFQGNSAPDKSGLPSDRFSAERTGGSVSTLTIQRTQQEDSAVYLCASARQVGDSYNSPLHFGNGTRLTVT.

This chain's CDR3 is CASSVGEALQPQHF. The CDR3 DNA follows: TGTGCCAGTAGTGTGGGAGAAGCACTCCAGCCCCAGCATTTT. This chain connects TRBV19 to TRBJ1-5, with no clear D. CDR1 is LNHDA, CDR2 SQIVND, per germline (reference sequence). Trimming stripped 5 bases from V and 7 bases from J, with 15 bases between. The CDR3 totals 14 residues.

V gene TRBV4-2 combines with J gene TRBJ1-2; 7 nucleotides match TRBD1. Trimming took 4 bases from V and 5 from J; bases not matched to a gene: 10. Germline V gene sequence: CDR1 LGHNA, CDR2 YNFKEQ. This CDR3 has 15 amino acids. For the CDR3, the DNA is TGTGCCAGCAGCCCAGAGGCAGGGGGTGGGTATGGCTACACCTTC. As protein: CASSPEAGGGYGYTF.

The DNA of the CDR3 is TGTGCCAGCACCATAGACAGGTTTAATGAAAAACTGTTTTTT. Protein product: CASTIDRFNEKLFF. This chain uses TRBV28 with TRBJ1-4; tentative D call: TRBD1 (6 bases). Trimming took off 7 bases at V and 4 bases at J, with 13 bases between the two ends. The CDR3 runs to 14 residues. The V gene's germline CDR1 is MDHEN and CDR2 SYDVKM.

This chain connects TRBV30 to TRBJ1-4; D call uncertain. V was trimmed by 1 base and J by 0 bases, leaving 9 bases between them. CDR1 GTSNPN and CDR2 SVGIG come from the germline V gene (reference sequence). CDR3 size: 15 residues. CDR3 in DNA: TGTGCCTGGAGTGGCAGGCTCGCAACTAATGAAAAACTGTTTTTT. It specifies CAWSGRLATNEKLFF.

This sequence joins TRBV6-6 and TRBJ1-1; 8 bases are a match to TRBD1. The CDR3 totals 14 residues. V was clipped by 6 bases and J by 2 bases; unmatched bases: 5. The germline CDR1 and CDR2 sequences are MNHNY and SVGAGI (reference sequence). The chain's CDR3 is CASRPTGANTEAFF. CDR3 nucleotides: TGTGCCAGCAGGCCGACAGGGGCCAACACTGAAGCTTTCTTT.

The chain is built from TRBV7-3 and TRBJ2-3, with 9 bases that match TRBD2. The CDR3 runs to 18 residues. The germline gives CDR1 SGHTA, CDR2 FQGTGA. J gave up 4 bases and V 2 bases, and 13 bases lay outside the gene matches. CDR3 residues: CASSLFGAGGSRADTQYF. The DNA for the CDR3 is TGTGCCAGCAGCTTATTCGGGGCGGGAGGGTCTAGGGCAGATACGCAGTATTTT.

CDR3 sequence (DNA): TGTGCCTGGAGTCCATCGGGACTAGCCGGCACCGGGGAGCTGTTTTTT. This gives the protein CAWSPSGLAGTGELFF. This sequence joins TRBV30 and TRBJ2-2, with 9 bases aligning to TRBD2. Germline CDR1 GTSNPN, CDR2 SVGIG (reference sequence). The CDR3 is 16 residues long. With V trimmed by 2 bases and J by 4 bases, 8 bases remained unmatched.

The chain recombines TRBV7-2 with TRBJ2-3, with D perhaps TRBD2 (5 bases). This CDR3 is built from 16 residues. Trimming left V 7 bases short and J 0 bases short, with 17 bases between. CDR1 is SGHTA and CDR2 is FQGNSA in the germline V gene. The CDR3 reads CASTLQAGLSTDTQYF. The CDR3 DNA follows: TGTGCCAGCACCCTCCAGGCGGGCCTTAGCACAGATACGCAGTATTTT.